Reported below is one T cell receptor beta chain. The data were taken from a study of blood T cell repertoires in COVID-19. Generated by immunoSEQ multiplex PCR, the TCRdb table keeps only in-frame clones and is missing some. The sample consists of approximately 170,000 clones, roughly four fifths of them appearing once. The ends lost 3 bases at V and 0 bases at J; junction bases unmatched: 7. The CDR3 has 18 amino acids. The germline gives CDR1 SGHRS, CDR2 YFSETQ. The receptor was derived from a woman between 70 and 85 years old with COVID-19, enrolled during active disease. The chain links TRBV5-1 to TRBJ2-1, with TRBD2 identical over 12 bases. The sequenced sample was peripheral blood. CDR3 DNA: TGCGCCAGCAGCTCCGGGACTAGCGGGTTTAACTCCTACAATGAGCAGTTCTTC. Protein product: CASSSGTSGFNSYNEQFF. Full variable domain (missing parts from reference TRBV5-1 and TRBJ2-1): KAGVTQTPRYLIKTRGQQVTLSCSPISGHRSVSWYQQTPGQGLQFLFEYFSETQRNKGNFPGRFSGRQFSNSRSEMNVSTLELGDSALYLCASSSGTSGFNSYNEQFFGPGTRLTVL.